The rows below give T cell receptor beta chains drawn from one sample of a study of blood T cells in healthy people across ages. TCRdb itself ran the 5' RACE reads through MiXCR, one entry per CDR3 protein. The table records 850,000 to 1,000,000 distinct CDR3 sequences, 45% to 50% of them present only once. The sequenced sample was blood. These TCRs come from a man aged 25-45 years in good health. CDR3s include the opening cysteine and the closing phenylalanine or tryptophan.

CDR3aa,v_gene,j_gene,len
CASSLLDRYEQYF,TRBV7-9,NA,13
CASSPQGPSSYNEQFF,TRBV3-1,TRBJ2-1,16
CASSRRDQEGYTF,TRBV5-1,TRBJ1-2,13
CASSVATLAGGPQDTQYF,TRBV9,TRBJ2-3,18
CASSLSPNSYGYTF,TRBV27,TRBJ1-2,14
CASSVGQFYGYTF,TRBV28,TRBJ1-2,13
CASSLIRDRIYNEQFF,TRBV21-1,TRBJ2-1,16
CASSPSGLEQYF,TRBV11-2,TRBJ2-5,12
CASSLWTGVNTEAFF,TRBV12-3/TRBV12-4,TRBJ1-1,15
CASSLERDWAGELFF,TRBV7-2,TRBJ2-2,15
CASSYPTDYEQYF,TRBV6-6,TRBJ2-7,13
CASSYLGEETQYF,TRBV6-6,NA,13
CASSVWADSSYEQYF,TRBV5-1,TRBJ2-7,15
CASSPVRGGHYEQFF,TRBV7-2,TRBJ2-1,15
CATRAANNEQFF,TRBV11-2,TRBJ2-1,12
CASSPQSSGGETQYF,TRBV9,TRBJ2-5,15
CASYLSYEQYF,TRBV2,TRBJ2-7,11
CASSLLSSGGRPYEQYF,TRBV7-9,TRBJ2-7,17
CASKAGEYNEQFF,TRBV5-1,TRBJ2-1,13
CASSHRQDSNSPLHF,TRBV6-5,TRBJ1-6,15
CASSYSTENTEAFF,TRBV6-5,TRBJ1-1,14
CSVPRGTEAFF,TRBV29-1,TRBJ1-1,11
CASMNYPSSYEQYF,TRBV2,TRBJ2-7,14
CASSRGVGEKLFF,TRBV7-9,TRBJ1-4,13
CASSPRPGDTHEQYF,TRBV5-5,NA,15
CSARAWGQGETQYF,TRBV20-1,NA,14
CASSSFQGSDYGYTF,TRBV7-2,TRBJ1-2,15
CASSLDPTGLSSTDTQYF,TRBV5-4,TRBJ2-3,18
CASSSIAADTQYF,TRBV11-2,TRBJ2-3,13
CAGSPDGLETQYF,TRBV18,TRBJ2-5,13
CAISLRAAFNEQYF,TRBV13,TRBJ2-7,14
CAWSVQGGTPLQPQHF,TRBV30,TRBJ1-5,16
CASSLITDEQYF,TRBV7-2,TRBJ2-7,12
CASSQDDRLTGHTEAFF,TRBV4-1,TRBJ1-1,17
CAWVSGRVPYEQYF,TRBV30,TRBJ2-7,14
CASSFTAGVDNEQFF,TRBV7-2,TRBJ2-1,15
CAISATANYGYTF,TRBV10-3,TRBJ1-2,13
CSASYGAYEQYF,TRBV20-1,TRBJ2-7,12
CVSSFYGTVEYGYTF,TRBV7-9,TRBJ1-2,15
CSVVTRAFSYGYTF,TRBV29-1,TRBJ1-2,14
CSVDITSGGWDEQFF,TRBV29-1,TRBJ2-1,15
CASSYQFGDSPLHF,TRBV6-5,TRBJ1-6,14